A single sample is the source of the 30 T cell receptor beta chains below, sequenced in a study of blood T cell repertoires in COVID-19. The data were produced by immunoSEQ multiplex PCR, yet TCRdb's version contains in-frame clones alone and is incomplete. The repertoire has around 170,000 clones, around 81% of them found once; the top ten carry over 10%. The sequencing input was peripheral blood. These receptor sequences come from a man aged 70 or older who had recovered from COVID-19.

This clone was recorded only once. The chain employs TRBV5-1 and TRBJ1-1; D may be TRBD1 (6 bases). The ends were cut back, 4 bases at V and 1 base at J, with 17 bases in the middle. Germline V gene sequence: CDR1 SGHRS, CDR2 YFSETQ. This CDR3 is built from 16 residues. The CDR3 here is CASSGVLGGGNTEAFF. The CDR3 DNA is TGCGCCAGCAGCGGCGTCCTAGGGGGTGGGAACACTGAAGCTTTCTTT.

The V call is TRBV3-1 (or the pseudogene TRBV3-2), the J call TRBJ2-7; TRBD2 matches 13 bases. The junction had 7 bases not matched to a gene; V was cut back by 1 base and J by 1 base. There are 18 residues in the CDR3. Germline V lookup: CDR1 LGHDT, CDR2 YNNKEL (reference sequence). CDR3 in DNA: TGTGCCAGCAGCCAAGCTCGGACTAGCGGGAGTTGGTCCTACGAGCAGTACTTC. Translated: CASSQARTSGSWSYEQYF.

This clone was seen once. The CDR3 nucleotides read TGCGCCAGCAGCTCTGTCAGACAGGGGGGATATAACTATGGCTACACCTTC. Protein: CASSSVRQGGYNYGYTF. The chain employs TRBV5-1 and TRBJ1-2; 9 nucleotides match TRBD1. This CDR3 region has 17 residues. Germline V gene lookup returns CDR1 SGHRS and CDR2 YFSETQ. V shed 3 bases, J shed 1 base, and the junction held 10 bases outside the gene matches.

The chain has TRBV27 and TRBJ2-7, with D uncertain. Trimming removed 3 bases at V and 2 bases at J, with 14 bases between. This CDR3 spans 15 amino acids. The V gene's germline CDR1 is MNHEY and CDR2 SMNVEV (reference sequence). The CDR3 is CASSLTRNMPYEQYF. CDR3 bases: TGTGCCAGCAGTTTGACGAGGAACATGCCCTACGAGCAGTACTTC.

V and J are TRBV27 and TRBJ2-7, with 7 bases aligning to TRBD2. The V and J ends lost 1 base and 6 bases, in that order; junction bases with no gene match: 0. The CDR3 is made up of 12 amino acids. In germline, CDR1 is MNHEY, CDR2 SMNVEV (reference sequence). The CDR3 spells CASSLWGGEQYF. In DNA, the CDR3 is TGTGCCAGCAGTTTATGGGGGGGCGAGCAGTACTTC.

V gene TRBV18 combines with J gene TRBJ1-3, with 7 positions matching TRBD1. J was trimmed by 2 bases and V by 3 bases; bases with no gene match: 4. The CDR3 loop spans 15 amino acids. The germline V gene has CDR1 KGHSH and CDR2 LQKENI. CDR3 amino acids: CASSPPGQPGNTIYF. Written as DNA, the CDR3 is TGTGCCAGCTCACCCCCGGGACAGCCTGGAAACACCATATATTTT.

The chain employs TRBV5-1 and TRBJ2-2; unclear D gene. The V end lost 0 bases, the J end lost 14 bases, and 11 bases lay between the germline ends. The V gene's germline CDR1 is SGHRS and CDR2 YFSETQ. This CDR3 has 12 residues. The CDR3 DNA sequence: TGCGCCAGCAGCTTGGGCAATAGATTTCTGTTTTTT. It is translated as CASSLGNRFLFF.

The chain has TRBV6-5 and TRBJ2-7; 9 nucleotides agree with TRBD1. Germline loops: CDR1 MNHEY, CDR2 SVGAGI. The V and J ends lost 2 bases and 3 bases, in that order; junction bases with no gene match: 5. The CDR3 contains 15 residues. The chain's CDR3 is CASSYGTGLSYEQYF. The DNA for the CDR3 is TGTGCCAGCAGTTACGGGACAGGGTTAAGCTACGAGCAGTACTTC.

This rearrangement joins TRBV19 to TRBJ2-2; possibly TRBD2 for D (6 bases). The CDR3 loop spans 13 amino acids. The ends were cut back, 8 bases at V and 1 base at J, with 8 bases in the middle. From germline, CDR1 is LNHDA and CDR2 SQIVND (reference sequence). CDR3 loop: CASRDLNTGELFF. For the CDR3, the DNA is TGTGCCAGTCGGGACTTGAACACCGGGGAGCTGTTTTTT.

The V call is TRBV7-9, the J call TRBJ2-5; D is perhaps TRBD2 (6 bases). The CDR3 loop spans 14 amino acids. V was pared by 4 bases and J by 3 bases, with 12 bases between. From germline, CDR1 is SEHNR and CDR2 FQNEAQ (reference sequence). The DNA of the CDR3 is TGTGCCAGCAGCTCGACCTTAGCGGAAGAGACCCAGTACTTC. Its translation is CASSSTLAEETQYF. Drawing the rest from reference TRBV7-9 and TRBJ2-5, the complete variable domain is DTGVSQNPRHKITKRGQNVTFRCDPISEHNRLYWYRQTLGQGPEFLTYFQNEAQLEKSRLLSDRFSAERPKGSFSTLEIQRTEQGDSAMYLCASSSTLAEETQYFGPGTRLLVL.

The V and J genes are TRBV6-5 and TRBJ1-4; no definite D call. V gave up 10 bases and J gave up 1 base, with 10 bases separating them. This CDR3 spans 13 amino acids. Germline CDR1 and CDR2: MNHEY and SVGAGI. Here the CDR3 DNA reads TGTGCCATCACAGCCCTAACTAATGAAAAACTGTTTTTT. Encoded protein: CAITALTNEKLFF.

The V and J genes are TRBV6-2 or TRBV6-3 and TRBJ1-5; 9 bases fit TRBD1. This CDR3 has 15 amino acids. V was clipped by 5 bases and J by 9 bases; unmatched bases: 11. Germline V lookup: CDR1 MNHEY, CDR2 SVGEGT. The CDR3 reads CASSHTGTGTRPQHF. Here the CDR3 DNA reads TGTGCCAGCAGTCATACCGGGACAGGGACTCGGCCCCAGCATTTT.

The chain combines TRBV29-1 with TRBJ1-2; perhaps TRBD1 as D (6 bases). Germline CDR1 SQVTM, CDR2 ANQGSEA. Trimming stripped 7 bases from V and 4 bases from J, with 25 bases between. There are 16 residues in the CDR3. This CDR3 reads CSAPTAGEGVSYGYTF. CDR3 coding DNA: TGCAGCGCCCCGACAGCTGGTGAGGGGGTGTCCTATGGCTACACCTTC.

This chain uses TRBV18 with TRBJ2-4; 11 bases match TRBD1. Germline CDR1 reads KGHSH; CDR2 reads LQKENI. The junction had 9 bases not matched to a gene; V was cut back by 5 bases and J by 0 bases. This CDR3 spans 18 amino acids. DNA of the CDR3: TGTGCCAGCTCAAGCCGGACAGGGGGCCCCCTAGCCAAAAACATTCAGTACTTC. This gives the protein CASSSRTGGPLAKNIQYF. The full variable domain, its missing parts supplied by reference TRBV18 and TRBJ2-4, is NAGVMQNPRHLVRRRGQEARLRCSPMKGHSHVYWYRQLPEEGLKFMVYLQKENIIDESGMPKERFSAEFPKEGPSILRIQQVVRGDSAAYFCASSSRTGGPLAKNIQYFGAGTRLSVL.

This clone appeared once. CDR3 region: CASSQDYQSDRGSKNIQYF. The CDR3 DNA reads TGCGCCAGCAGCCAAGATTATCAGTCGGACAGGGGATCCAAAAACATTCAGTACTTC. V gene TRBV4-1 combines with J gene TRBJ2-4; the match to TRBD1 covers 9 bases. Germline V lookup: CDR1 MGHRA, CDR2 YSYEKL. This CDR3 contains 19 residues. Germline trimming cut 0 bases from V and 2 bases from J; bases unmatched to any gene: 11.

J is TRBJ2-1 and V is TRBV10-1, with a possible D match to TRBD1 (6 bases). V was shortened by 4 bases and J by 0 bases, with 7 bases between the two germline ends. The CDR3 runs 14 residues. Germline values: CDR1 WNHNN, CDR2 SYGVQD (reference sequence). DNA of the CDR3: TGCGCCAGCAGTGGGGACATCTCCTACAATGAGCAGTTCTTC. Residues: CASSGDISYNEQFF.

J is TRBJ2-1 and V is TRBV7-6, with 14 bases identical to TRBD2. The CDR3 totals 16 residues. J was trimmed by 7 bases and V by 5 bases; bases with no gene match: 7. Per germline, CDR1 SGHVS and CDR2 FNYEAQ. CDR3 bases: TGTGCCAGCAGCACGCAGGGACTAGCGGGAGTTAATGAGCAGTTCTTC. Its translation: CASSTQGLAGVNEQFF.

V gene TRBV25-1 combines with J gene TRBJ1-1, with 7 bases that match TRBD1. Trimming cost V 3 bases and J 0 bases; bases outside gene matches: 1. The CDR3 has 14 amino acids. CDR1 and CDR2 from the germline V gene are MGHDK and SYGVNS. CDR3 bases: TGTGCCAGCAGTGAGACAGGGATGAACACTGAAGCTTTCTTT. Amino acids: CASSETGMNTEAFF.

J is TRBJ1-6 and V is TRBV11-2; no firm D call. CDR1 and CDR2 (germline): SGHAT, FQNNGV. V shed 0 bases and J shed 6 bases, with 12 bases lying between them. The CDR3 length is 16 residues. CDR3 nucleotide sequence: TGTGCCAGCAGCTTAGATCCGGGAGTTTCTAATTCACCCCTCCACTTT. Protein sequence: CASSLDPGVSNSPLHF.

The table lists this clone with a count of one. The chain uses TRBV12-3 or TRBV12-4 and TRBJ2-2; D is possibly TRBD1 (6 bases). The V end lost 3 bases, the J end lost 6 bases, and 8 bases lay between the germline ends. CDR3 length: 13 residues. CDR3 sequence reads: CASSLKGAGELFF. The DNA for the CDR3 is TGTGCCAGCAGTTTGAAGGGGGCCGGGGAGCTGTTTTTT.

Written as DNA, the CDR3 is TGTGCCAGCAGACCAAGGGGGAGCAGTGGAAACGAGCAGTACTTC. Protein product: CASRPRGSSGNEQYF. This chain uses TRBV6-5 with TRBJ2-7; TRBD1 might be the D (6 bases). Germline CDR1 and CDR2: MNHEY and SVGAGI. V lost 6 bases and J lost 5, with 20 bases in between. This CDR3 contains 15 residues.

This sequence joins TRBV30 and TRBJ2-3; D gene ambiguous. Germline V lookup: CDR1 GTSNPN, CDR2 SVGIG (reference sequence). The V gene lost 6 bases and the J gene lost 2 bases, with 3 bases spanning the gap. The CDR3 has 10 residues. The CDR3 DNA reads as TGTGCCTGCCACACAGATACGCAGTATTTT. Amino acid sequence: CACHTDTQYF.

The chain carries TRBV5-4 and TRBJ1-3; D unresolved. From germline, CDR1 is SGHNT and CDR2 YYREEE (reference sequence). V shed 0 bases and J shed 1 base, with 8 bases lying between them. The CDR3 has 15 residues. The DNA for the CDR3 is TGTGCCAGCAGCTTGGTCTCGGGTTCTGGAAACACCATATATTTT. This encodes CASSLVSGSGNTIYF. The entire variable domain, with the rest obtained from reference TRBV5-4 and TRBJ1-3, is as follows: ETGVTQSPTHLIKTRGQQVTLRCSSQSGHNTVSWYQQALGQGPQFIFQYYREEENGRGNFPPRFSGLQFPNYSSELNVNALELDDSALYLCASSLVSGSGNTIYFGEGSWLTVV.

The chain recombines TRBV7-8 with TRBJ1-2; 8 bases align to TRBD1. V shed 5 bases and J 3 bases; nucleotides not matched to a gene: 8. The CDR3 has 15 residues. Germline-derived CDR1 and CDR2 are SGHVS and FQNEAQ. The CDR3 loop reads CASSLGQGRDYGYTF. The CDR3 nucleotides read TGTGCCAGCAGCCTTGGACAGGGAAGGGACTATGGCTACACCTTC.

V and J are TRBV9 and TRBJ2-5, with D perhaps TRBD1 (5 bases). Per the germline V gene, CDR1 is SGDLS and CDR2 is YYNGEE. The CDR3 has 15 residues. The V end lost 4 bases, the J end lost 4 bases, and 17 bases lay between the germline ends. CDR3 sequence: CASSPDGGRGETQYF. CDR3 DNA sequence: TGTGCCAGCAGCCCAGACGGCGGTAGGGGAGAGACCCAGTACTTC.

The chain recombines TRBV5-6 with TRBJ2-7, with a weak D call TRBD1 (5 bases). The length of the CDR3 is 16 residues. The germline gives CDR1 SGHDT, CDR2 YYEEEE. With 3 bases removed from V and 2 bases from J, the gap between germline ends came to 18 bases. CDR3 nucleotides: TGTGCCAGCAGCTCAGGAACAGGCCACCAACCCTACGAGCAGTACTTC. This translates into CASSSGTGHQPYEQYF.

The rearrangement links TRBV7-9 to TRBJ1-3; D not resolved. Looked up from germline, CDR1 is SEHNR and CDR2 is FQNEAQ (reference sequence). The V and J ends lost 1 base and 0 bases respectively, with 7 bases between them. This CDR3 is built from 15 residues. CDR3 loop: CASSLGGFSGNTIYF. CDR3 DNA: TGTGCCAGCAGCTTAGGAGGTTTCTCTGGAAACACCATATATTTT.

The J gene is TRBJ2-7, the V gene TRBV6-5, with TRBD1 identical over 9 bases. The germline gives CDR1 MNHEY, CDR2 SVGAGI. The CDR3 length is 14 residues. The trim removed 7 bases at V and 3 bases at J, leaving 7 bases unmatched. The CDR3 is CASTPGTGNYEQYF. The CDR3 DNA follows: TGTGCCAGCACCCCCGGGACAGGGAACTACGAGCAGTACTTC.

The chain recombines TRBV19 with TRBJ2-3, with 10 bases identical to TRBD1. In germline, CDR1 is LNHDA, CDR2 SQIVND (reference sequence). V trimming: 10 bases; J trimming: 2 bases; junction bases outside the gene matches: 9. There are 15 residues in the CDR3. In DNA, the CDR3 is TGTGCCACCCGCCTGGGACAGGGGTTCACAGATACGCAGTATTTT. Translation gives CATRLGQGFTDTQYF.

The V and J genes are TRBV6-5 and TRBJ1-5, with D perhaps TRBD1 (5 bases). The CDR3 spans 15 residues. V was trimmed by 7 bases and J by 7 bases, leaving 20 bases between them. CDR1 is MNHEY, CDR2 SVGAGI, per germline. The CDR3 region has the DNA TGTGCCAGCAAAAGGGTGGGATCAGGGCCCCAGCCCCAGCATTTT. This translates into CASKRVGSGPQPQHF.